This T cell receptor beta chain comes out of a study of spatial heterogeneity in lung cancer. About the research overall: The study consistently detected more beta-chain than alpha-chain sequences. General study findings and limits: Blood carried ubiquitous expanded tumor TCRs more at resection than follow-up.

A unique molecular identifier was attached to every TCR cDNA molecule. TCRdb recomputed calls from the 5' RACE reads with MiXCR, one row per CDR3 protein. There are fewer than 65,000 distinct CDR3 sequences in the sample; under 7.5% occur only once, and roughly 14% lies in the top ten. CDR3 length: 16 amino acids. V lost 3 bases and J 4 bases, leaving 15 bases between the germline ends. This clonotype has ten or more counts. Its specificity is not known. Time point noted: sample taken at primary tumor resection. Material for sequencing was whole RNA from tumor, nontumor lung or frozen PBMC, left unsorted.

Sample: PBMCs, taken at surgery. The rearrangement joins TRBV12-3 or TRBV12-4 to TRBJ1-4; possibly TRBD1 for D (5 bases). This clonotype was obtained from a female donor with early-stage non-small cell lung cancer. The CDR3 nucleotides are TGTGCCAGCAGTTTCGCCCTAACGGGGGGTAATGAAAAACTGTTTTTT. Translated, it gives CASSFALTGGNEKLFF.